The 16 T cell receptor beta chains presented below share a single source sample, sequenced in a study of neurological immune-mediated disorders. TCRdb re-derived calls from the 5' RACE reads in MiXCR, one entry per CDR3 protein. The data show about 80,000 distinct CDR3 sequences, 4% to 6% seen once. The specimen sequenced was PBMCs. The receptor source for this set is a woman in her twenties or thirties with multiple sclerosis.

This clonotype showed up just a few times. The rearrangement uses TRBV24-1 and TRBJ2-3; TRBD2 matches at 10 bases. Trimming took 4 bases from V and 4 from J; bases not matched to a gene: 4. This CDR3 is 15 amino acids long. Per the germline V gene, CDR1 is KGHDR and CDR2 is SFDVKD. The DNA for the CDR3 is TGTGCCACCAGTGACCCTAGCGGGAGACCAGATACGCAGTATTTT. Translating it yields CATSDPSGRPDTQYF.

The sample holds a few counts of this clonotype. V is TRBV20-1 and J is TRBJ2-1; TRBD2 agrees at 7 bases. The CDR3 loop spans 16 amino acids. Germline lookup yields CDR1 DFQATT and CDR2 SNEGSKA (reference sequence). V lost 4 bases and J lost 6; bases outside the gene matches: 15. The CDR3 is CSAMGGGPGAPNEQFF. In nucleotides, the CDR3 is TGCAGTGCTATGGGGGGGGGACCCGGGGCCCCCAATGAGCAGTTCTTC.

The table lists this clonotype with many counts. V and J are TRBV12-3 or TRBV12-4 and TRBJ2-7; TRBD2 might be the D (6 bases). The CDR3 loop spans 13 amino acids. CDR3 residues: CASSLGAGREQYV. In DNA, the CDR3 is TGTGCCAGCAGCTTAGGTGCGGGGAGGGAGCAGTACGTC.

The sample holds many counts of this clonotype. The rearrangement links TRBV12-3 or TRBV12-4 to TRBJ1-5; 9 nucleotides line up with TRBD1. J gave up 10 bases and V 2 bases, and 12 bases lay outside the gene matches. The CDR3 is 16 amino acids. The CDR3 sequence: CASSLQEQGANEPQHF. For the CDR3, the DNA is TGTGCCAGCAGTTTACAGGAACAGGGGGCAAACGAACCCCAGCATTTT.

This clonotype came up many times. The rearrangement uses TRBV3-1 and TRBJ2-2, with D possibly TRBD2 on 6 matching bases. Germline V lookup: CDR1 LGHDT, CDR2 YNNKEL (reference sequence). The CDR3 length is 16 residues. V was clipped by 4 bases and J by 2 bases, with 14 bases between them. The CDR3 nucleotides are TGTGCCAGCAGCCGAAGGACTACCTCTAACACCGGGGAGCTGTTTTTT. Its protein product is CASSRRTTSNTGELFF.

This clonotype was seen a handful of times. This may be a read error: a much more frequent sequence differs by one nucleotide. The J gene is TRBJ1-6, the V gene TRBV5-1; D uncertain. The germline V gene encodes CDR1 SGHRS and CDR2 YFSETQ. The CDR3 consists of 16 residues. CDR3 region: CASSLMRATPNSPLNF. The CDR3 DNA reads TGCGCCAGCAGCTTGATGCGGGCCACACCGAATTCACCCCTCAACTTT.

This clonotype came up many times. The chain combines TRBV11-2 with TRBJ2-1; D is unresolved. Per the germline V gene, CDR1 is SGHAT and CDR2 is FQNNGV. The CDR3 has 12 residues. Deletions cut 6 bases from V and 10 bases from J, with 13 bases between. The DNA for the CDR3 is TGTGCCAGCAGGGGCCGGGCCCTAGAGCAGTTCTTC. As protein: CASRGRALEQFF.

This clonotype has just a few counts. CDR3 region: CASSQVVGTVHNQPQHF. In DNA, the CDR3 is TGTGCCAGCAGCCAGGTTGTCGGAACAGTCCACAATCAGCCCCAGCATTTT. The chain has TRBV14 and TRBJ1-5; D is unresolved. The CDR3 spans 17 residues. The germline V gene encodes CDR1 SGHDN and CDR2 FVKESK. V was pared by 3 bases and J by 3 bases, with 18 bases between.

Concerning this clonotype: A single base separates this from a much larger clone, so it may be a read error. This chain uses TRBV5-1 with TRBJ2-3, with 11 bases matching TRBD2. Germline CDR1 reads SGHRS; CDR2 reads YFSETQ. J gave up 5 bases and V 2 bases, and 7 bases lay outside the gene matches. This CDR3 comprises 16 residues. DNA for the CDR3: TGCGCCAGCAGCTTACGAACTAGCGGGGGCAAAGATACGCAGTATTTT. Protein product: CASSLRTSGGKDTQYF.

This clonotype was found many times. The chain is built from TRBV6-1 and TRBJ2-2; 8 bases are a match to TRBD2. CDR3 length equals 17 residues. Germline loops: CDR1 MNHNS, CDR2 SASEGT. V was clipped by 7 bases and J by 2 bases; unmatched bases: 12. The CDR3 is CASTPRSAGGNTGELFF. DNA for the CDR3: TGTGCCAGCACCCCACGTTCGGCGGGGGGAAACACCGGGGAGCTGTTTTTT.

This clonotype was recorded many times. This chain links TRBV7-2 with TRBJ1-6; 10 bases map to TRBD1. Germline V gives CDR1 SGHTA, CDR2 FQGNSA. This CDR3 spans 14 amino acids. The V segment lost 4 bases and the J segment 10 bases; nucleotides outside the gene matches: 4. The CDR3, as DNA: TGTGCCAGCAGCTCAGACAGGGGGCCCTCACCCCTCCACTTT. The encoded protein is CASSSDRGPSPLHF.

This chain joins TRBV12-3 or TRBV12-4 and TRBJ2-2, with 13 bases that match TRBD2. This CDR3 has 16 residues. The V and J ends lost 3 bases and 6 bases, in that order; junction bases with no gene match: 4. CDR3 DNA: TGTGCCAGCAGTTTCGGACTAGCGGGAGTAGCCGGGGAGCTGTTTTTT. This codes for CASSFGLAGVAGELFF.

To note about this clonotype: Sequence at one end of the junction differs from germline and may be a read error. V is TRBV5-1 and J is TRBJ2-5; either TRBD1 or TRBD2 may supply D (7 bases each). The CDR3 spans 15 residues. Germline V gene lookup returns CDR1 SGHRS and CDR2 YFSETQ. The CDR3 DNA is TGCGCCAACAGCTTCCGAGCGGGGACAGAAGAGACCCAGTACTTC. Translating it yields CANSFRAGTEETQYF.

This clonotype was detected ten times or more. This chain uses TRBV7-8 with TRBJ2-1, with 7 positions matching TRBD2. V shed 3 bases and J 7 bases; nucleotides not matched to a gene: 6. The CDR3 is 14 residues long. Germline loops: CDR1 SGHVS, CDR2 FQNEAQ. CDR3 in DNA: TGTGCCAGCAGCTTCGGGGGAGGGCGGAATGAGCAGTTCTTC. This gives the protein CASSFGGGRNEQFF.

This clonotype was detected ten times or more. The chain is built from TRBV24-1 and TRBJ2-3; 9 bases are a match to TRBD2. The junction had 8 bases not matched to a gene; V was cut back by 7 bases and J by 7 bases. Germline V gene lookup returns CDR1 KGHDR and CDR2 SFDVKD. This CDR3 spans 14 amino acids. The CDR3 sequence is CATRAASGTHTQYF. CDR3 DNA: TGTGCCACCAGAGCCGCTAGCGGGACACATACGCAGTATTTT.

This clonotype has a count of ten or more. The rearrangement uses TRBV20-1 and TRBJ2-1; D is unresolved. The CDR3 sequence is 12 residues long. V lost 5 bases and J lost 4, with 9 bases in between. The V gene's germline CDR1 is DFQATT and CDR2 SNEGSKA (reference sequence). In DNA, the CDR3 is TGCAGTGCTCAGGCCACTTACAATGAGCAGTTCTTC. It translates to CSAQATYNEQFF.